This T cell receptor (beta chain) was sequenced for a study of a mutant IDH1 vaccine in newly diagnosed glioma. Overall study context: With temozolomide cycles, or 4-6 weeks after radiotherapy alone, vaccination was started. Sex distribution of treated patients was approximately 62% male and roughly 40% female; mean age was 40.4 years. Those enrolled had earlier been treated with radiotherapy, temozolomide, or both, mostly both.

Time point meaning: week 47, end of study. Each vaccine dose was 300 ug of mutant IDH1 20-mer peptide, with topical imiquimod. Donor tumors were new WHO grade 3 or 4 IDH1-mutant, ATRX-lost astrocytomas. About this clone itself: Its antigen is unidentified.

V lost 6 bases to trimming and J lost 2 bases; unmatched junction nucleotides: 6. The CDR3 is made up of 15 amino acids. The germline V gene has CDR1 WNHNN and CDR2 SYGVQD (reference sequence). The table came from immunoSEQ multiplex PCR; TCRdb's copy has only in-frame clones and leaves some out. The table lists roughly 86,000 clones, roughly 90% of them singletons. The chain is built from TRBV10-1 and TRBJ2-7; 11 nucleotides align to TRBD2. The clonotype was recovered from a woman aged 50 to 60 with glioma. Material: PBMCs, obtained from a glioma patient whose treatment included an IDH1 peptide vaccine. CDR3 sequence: CASSPGLAGAYEQYF. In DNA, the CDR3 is TGCGCCAGCAGCCCAGGACTAGCGGGTGCCTACGAGCAGTACTTC.